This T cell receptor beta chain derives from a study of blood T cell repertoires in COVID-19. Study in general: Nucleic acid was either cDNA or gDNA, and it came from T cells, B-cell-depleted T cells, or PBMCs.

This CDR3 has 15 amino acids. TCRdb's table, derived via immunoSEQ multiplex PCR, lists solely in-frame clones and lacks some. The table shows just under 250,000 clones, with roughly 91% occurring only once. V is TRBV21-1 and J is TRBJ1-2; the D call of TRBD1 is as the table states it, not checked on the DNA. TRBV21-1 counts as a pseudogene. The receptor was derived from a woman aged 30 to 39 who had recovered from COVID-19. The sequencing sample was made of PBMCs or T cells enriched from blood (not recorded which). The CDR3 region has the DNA TGTGCCAGCAGCAAAGCGCACAGGAGATCGTGCGGCTACACCTTC. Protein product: CASSKAHRRSCGYTF.